The 17 T cell receptor beta chains below come from one sample, sequenced in a study of shared clonotypes between healthy human individuals. Naivety among CD8 cells was defined by CD45RO negativity and positive CCR7 selection, thereby excluding terminally differentiated effector memory CD45RA+ cells. Data came from immunoSEQ multiplex PCR; TCRdb stores just in-frame clones and leaves some out. The table shows about 2.2 million clones, with 93% occurring only once. The sequenced sample was naive CD8+ T cells from PBMCs. These TCRs come from a young man in good health. Some clones in this sample may be carry-over from other donors' samples.

The rearrangement joins TRBV12-2 to TRBJ1-3; the DNA was not compared with TRBD1, the D call given in the table. TRBV12-2 counts as a pseudogene. CDR3 length: 17 residues. The CDR3 DNA follows: TGTGCAAGTCGCTTAGCGATTCGGGGACACAGCGGAAACACCATATATTTT. Encoded protein: CASRLAIRGHSGNTIYF.

The chain uses TRBV4-1 and TRBJ1-1; TRBD1 matches 7 bases. V gave up 5 bases and J gave up 0 bases; unmatched junction bases: 6. The CDR3 loop spans 15 amino acids. The germline CDR1 and CDR2 sequences are MGHRA and YSYEKL. The CDR3 loop reads CASSLNRGLNTEAFF. The CDR3 bases are TGCGCCAGCAGCTTGAACAGGGGTTTGAACACTGAAGCTTTCTTT.

This clone has only one observation. V is TRBV6-5 and J is TRBJ2-3; a possible D gene is TRBD1 (6 bases). The germline V gene encodes CDR1 MNHEY and CDR2 SVGAGI. The V gene lost 6 bases and the J gene lost 1 base, with 14 bases spanning the gap. The CDR3 extends over 15 amino acids. The DNA of the CDR3 is TGTGCCAGCAGCCTCCCAGGGGCCGGCACAGATACGCAGTATTTT. It is translated as CASSLPGAGTDTQYF.

The rearrangement joins TRBV27 to TRBJ2-2; either TRBD1 or TRBD2 may supply D (5 bases each). Between the trimmed V and J ends, which lost 1 base and 7 bases, there was a span of 10 bases. There are 14 residues in the CDR3. CDR1 is MNHEY, CDR2 SMNVEV, per germline (reference sequence). The CDR3 spells CASSLFGTIGELFF. CDR3 coding DNA: TGTGCCAGCAGTTTATTCGGGACGATCGGGGAGCTGTTTTTT.

V and J are TRBV2 and TRBJ2-3, with D hard to call. The CDR3 is 12 amino acids. The V and J ends lost 7 bases and 3 bases respectively, with 8 bases between them. Germline loops: CDR1 SNHLY, CDR2 FYNNEI. Here the CDR3 DNA reads TGTGCCAGCATCGTAAGGACAGATACGCAGTATTTT. It codes for CASIVRTDTQYF. Full variable domain (rest looked up from reference TRBV2 and TRBJ2-3): EPEVTQTPSHQVTQMGQEVILRCVPISNHLYFYWYRQILGQKVEFLVSFYNNEISEKSEIFDDQFSVERPDGSNFTLKIRSTKLEDSAMYFCASIVRTDTQYFGPGTRLTVL.

This chain's CDR3 is CSVMGGRTRETQYF. The CDR3 DNA follows: TGCAGCGTTATGGGGGGACGGACAAGAGAGACCCAGTACTTC. The chain has TRBV29-1 and TRBJ2-5; tentatively, D is TRBD2 (6 bases). Germline loops: CDR1 SQVTM, CDR2 ANQGSEA. Trimming shortened V by 5 bases and J by 4 bases, and 17 bases separated the two germline ends. This CDR3 region has 14 residues.

The chain carries TRBV4-2 and TRBJ2-3; no reliable D call. The CDR3 runs 17 residues. CDR1 LGHNA and CDR2 YNFKEQ come from the germline V gene. Trimming removed 0 bases at V and 4 bases at J, with 17 bases between. The CDR3: CASSQDLLLGSSDTQYF. The CDR3 bases are TGTGCCAGCAGCCAAGATCTGTTGCTAGGTTCTTCAGATACGCAGTATTTT.

J is TRBJ2-7 and V is TRBV5-4; tentatively, D is TRBD1 or TRBD2 (6 bases each). V was cut by 4 bases and J by 4 bases, with 21 bases left in between. This CDR3 has 16 residues. CDR1 and CDR2 from the germline V gene are SGHNT and YYREEE (reference sequence). CDR3 nucleotide sequence: TGTGCCAGCAGCCAAGGGGGGCAGGGCCTCGATTACGAGCAGTACTTC. This sequence encodes CASSQGGQGLDYEQYF.

About this clone itself: Other DNA sequences of this sample code for an identical CDR3. The chain recombines TRBV6-6 with TRBJ2-1; TRBD2 matches 9 bases. V shed 1 base, J shed 8 bases, and the junction held 6 bases outside the gene matches. CDR3 length equals 15 residues. The germline V gene encodes CDR1 MNHNY and CDR2 SVGAGI (reference sequence). The CDR3 here is CASSYLAGGRDEQFF. The CDR3 DNA reads TGTGCCAGCAGTTACTTGGCGGGAGGGCGAGATGAGCAGTTCTTC.

The chain uses TRBV27 and TRBJ2-2; no clear D. Trimming shortened V by 3 bases and J by 8 bases, and 7 bases separated the two germline ends. CDR3 size: 12 residues. Per germline, CDR1 MNHEY and CDR2 SMNVEV (reference sequence). CDR3 in DNA: TGTGCCAGCAGTTTTACCGGGGGGGAGCTGTTTTTT. It is translated as CASSFTGGELFF.

This clone has just one count. This rearrangement joins TRBV7-2 to TRBJ2-7, with 7 bases aligning to TRBD1. Trimming cost V 2 bases and J 5 bases; bases outside gene matches: 12. Germline CDR1 SGHTA, CDR2 FQGNSA. There are 16 residues in the CDR3. The CDR3 region is CASSLTTGPSLHEQYF. The CDR3 nucleotides are TGTGCCAGCAGCTTAACGACAGGGCCATCTCTCCACGAGCAGTACTTC. The variable domain in full, completed from reference TRBV7-2 and TRBJ2-7, reads GAGVSQSPSNKVTEKGKDVELRCDPISGHTALYWYRQSLGQGLEFLIYFQGNSAPDKSGLPSDRFSAERTGGSVSTLTIQRTQQEDSAVYLCASSLTTGPSLHEQYFGPGTRLTVT.

V usage is TRBV27 and J usage is TRBJ2-7; D assignment may be TRBD1 or TRBD2 (5 bases each). CDR1 and CDR2 from the germline V gene are MNHEY and SMNVEV (reference sequence). V lost 3 bases and J lost 4, with 22 bases in between. There are 17 residues in the CDR3. The CDR3 nucleotides are TGTGCCAGCAGTTTGTCGGGGCCAATGGTGGCAGCTTACGAGCAGTACTTC. Protein: CASSLSGPMVAAYEQYF.

Notes on this clone: A read error may explain this, as a much larger clone is one base away. The same CDR3 is also encoded by other DNA sequences in this sample. The chain uses TRBV19 and TRBJ1-5; tentative D call: TRBD1 (5 bases). Per the germline V gene, CDR1 is LNHDA and CDR2 is SQIVND (reference sequence). V lost 2 bases and J lost 0, with 5 bases in between. The CDR3 length is 14 residues. In nucleotides, the CDR3 is TGTGCCAGTAGTATAAGGGGTAGCAATCAGCCCCAGCATTTT. It specifies CASSIRGSNQPQHF.

V usage is TRBV29-1 and J usage is TRBJ1-4; D unclear. The CDR3 runs to 14 residues. V was shortened by 7 bases and J by 0 bases, with 12 bases between the two germline ends. The germline V gene encodes CDR1 SQVTM and CDR2 ANQGSEA. The DNA of the CDR3 is TGCAGCGCTGGGGATTCTGCAACTAATGAAAAACTGTTTTTT. Encoded protein: CSAGDSATNEKLFF.

The chain combines TRBV13 with TRBJ1-2; D is unclear. Per germline, CDR1 PRHDT and CDR2 FYEKMQ (reference sequence). CDR3 length: 15 amino acids. With 7 bases removed from V and 2 bases from J, the gap between germline ends came to 17 bases. The CDR3, as DNA: TGTGCCAGCACCACGCGCATGGCAGAGAACTATGGCTACACCTTC. It translates to CASTTRMAENYGYTF. The entire variable domain, with the rest obtained from reference TRBV13 and TRBJ1-2, is as follows: AAGVIQSPRHLIKEKRETATLKCYPIPRHDTVYWYQQGPGQDPQFLISFYEKMQSDKGSIPDRFSAQQFSDYHSELNMSSLELGDSALYFCASTTRMAENYGYTFGSGTRLTVV.

The chain has TRBV9 and TRBJ2-7, with 10 bases fitting TRBD2. In germline, CDR1 is SGDLS, CDR2 YYNGEE. V dropped 4 bases and J dropped 7; count of bases not matched to a gene: 14. The CDR3 runs 16 residues. This CDR3 is CASSPERAGGPEEQYF. The CDR3 coding sequence is TGTGCCAGCAGCCCGGAACGAGCGGGAGGGCCAGAGGAGCAGTACTTC.

The rearrangement links TRBV4-2 to TRBJ2-5; no definite D call. CDR3 length equals 15 residues. Germline V gene lookup returns CDR1 LGHNA and CDR2 YNFKEQ. V lost 0 bases and J lost 2, with 10 bases in between. CDR3 sequence reads: CASSQDLFRQETQYF. The CDR3 DNA is TGTGCCAGCAGCCAAGATCTCTTCAGACAAGAGACCCAGTACTTC.